The present T cell receptor (beta chain) was sequenced within a study of cytomegalovirus exposure and HLA in healthy donors. The donors were members of the validation cohort comprising over a hundred subjects, separate from the roughly 670-subject first cohort. TCRdb keeps only in-frame clones here, not all; method: immunoSEQ multiplex PCR. The data contain over 250,000 clones, approximately 90% of them seen just once; the ten biggest clones take up roughly 1.2%. A remark on this clone: Its target is unknown.

Study outcomes and limitations: For cytomegalovirus status, the classifier reportedly gave diagnoses with high specificity and sensitivity. The listing of roughly 160 TCR beta chains classed them as cytomegalovirus-associated. Most sequenced TCRs were rare (though some public TCRs occurred in many donors).

CDR1 LNHDA and CDR2 SQIVND come from the germline V gene (reference sequence). There are 15 residues in the CDR3. V shed 4 bases and J 5 bases; nucleotides not matched to a gene: 6. The chain joins TRBV19 to TRBJ2-1; TRBD1 aligns across 9 bases. The clonotype comes from a woman between 25 and 40 years old in good health and CMV-seropositive. The sequencing input was PBMCs. CDR3 in DNA: TGTGCCAGTAGTAACCCCGGGACAGGGAACAATGAGCAGTTCTTC. It translates to CASSNPGTGNNEQFF.